A single T cell receptor beta chain is shown here with its context. Its antigen is unknown. One end of the junction fails to match germline, which may point to a read error. The source of the sample is a study of T cells after yellow fever vaccination (dated by TCRdb to about 2019). Looking at the study overall: The SMART-Seq v4 Ultra Low Input RNA kit was used to prepare libraries from fractions with low cell numbers. Bulk TCR alpha and beta repertoires were sequenced longitudinally to track T-cell clones before and after primary and booster YFV17D yellow fever vaccination. The cohort comprised two healthy male donors, one aged 18 to 30 and one aged 30 to 40 years. Blood was drawn at multiple timepoints before and after primary and secondary immunization, with bulk PBMC replicates and cell subsets isolated. Points the paper makes about the study in general: The secondary T-cell response was weaker than the primary response but faster, peaking on day 5 instead of day 15. Computational filtering was required because FACS-sorted repertoires could contain abundant contaminating clonotypes from the bulk population. Only a couple of donors were included in the study, so the extent to which the findings can be generalized is limited. A small share of clonotypes occurred in both CD4 and CD8 compartments, likely arising from convergent recombination. After the booster, most of the clones that had expanded following primary vaccination were detected again (roughly 96% of CD4 and around 87% of CD8), which suggests that memory was broadly maintained.

The CDR1 and CDR2 encoded by the germline V gene (reference sequence) are SGHKS and YYEKEE. The CDR3 starts with the cysteine, ends with the phenylalanine, and has 15 residues. Of all the DNA, just the CDR3 is kept, 45 bases in frame from base 1. TCR cDNA was synthesized by 5'RACE template switching, through which a universal primer site and unique molecular identifiers were introduced. Priming of cDNA synthesis was performed from both the TCR alpha and TCR beta constant segments. Library amplification used two PCR steps, and the second PCR step added sample barcodes and sequencing adapters. Libraries were sequenced on Illumina HiSeq 2500 (2x100 bp) or NovaSeq (2x150 bp). In the paper's pipeline: Reads were demultiplexed and collapsed into UMI consensus sequences with MIGEC, and V(D)J alignment was performed with MiXCR. Vaccine-responding clonotypes were defined with edgeR using replicate PBMC samples, requiring FDR below 0.01 and a log2 fold change above 5 up to day 15. Bulk clonotypes were assigned CD4 or CD8 identity according to which sequenced CD4 or CD8 repertoire held them at higher abundance. TCRdb reworked the public reads: Q25 trimming with fastp, MiXCR clone assembly, productive beta chains retained. Merged by CDR3 protein, the rows form single entries marked with the most common genes and DNA. The V and J calls and clone size are TCRdb's, not the authors'. The sample table records around 610,000 distinct CDR3 sequences; 13% of these occur just once. Of the sample, around 15% falls within the top ten clones.

This specimen's treatment or condition label, per the study, means: live attenuated yellow fever vaccine strain. Two biological replicates of bulk PBMCs were collected at each blood-draw timepoint. PBMCs were isolated from peripheral blood using a standard Ficoll-Paque protocol. TriZol was used to extract RNA from bulk PBMCs, from CD4 and CD8 fractions, and from dextramer-positive and dextramer-negative fractions. The source was PBMCs, collected on the day of the yellow fever booster vaccination. This receptor was identified in a man aged 30 to 45 who received the YFV17D yellow fever vaccine. This chain joins TRBV5-5 to TRBJ2-1, and TRBD2 matches 9 of the central bases. The CDR3 reads CASSLSWGLAYEQLF. The DNA sequence reads TGTGCCAGCAGCCTGTCCTGGGGACTAGCCTATGAGCAGCTCTTC.